These T cell receptor beta chains were read from a single sample in a study of shared clonotypes between healthy human individuals. Profiled with immunoSEQ multiplex PCR; TCRdb holds only in-frame clones, not every one. The sample holds approximately 350,000 clones; 96% are singletons and the top ten take about 0.32%. Sample: memory CD8+ T cells sorted from blood. The receptors shown here come from a young man in good health. Each CDR3 is given with its conserved first and last residue. The D gene is left open where the match is weak. A clone size is listed for some rows: how often the clone was seen (once, few, many), or a class if it is expanded.

V gene	J gene	D gene	clone size	CDR3 DNA	CDR3 protein
TRBV27	TRBJ2-1	TRBD2	.	TGTGCCAGCAGCGGGAGGTCCTACAATGAGCAGTTCTTC	CASSGRSYNEQFF
TRBV6-1	TRBJ2-7	.	.	TGTGCCAGCAGCCGGGACTCCTACGAGCAGTACTTC	CASSRDSYEQYF
TRBV28	TRBJ1-5	.	.	TGTGCCAGCAGTTTGAGAGGGCGCGGCGATCAGCCCCAGCATTTT	CASSLRGRGDQPQHF
TRBV9	TRBJ2-1	TRBD2	.	TGTGCCAGCAGCGTATCGGGAGGGGGGAGCGGTCGCAATGAGCAGTTCTTC	CASSVSGGGSGRNEQFF
TRBV5-1	TRBJ2-3	.	.	TGCGCCAGCAGCTATCGGGGTTTCGGCACAGATACGCAGTATTTT	CASSYRGFGTDTQYF
TRBV2	TRBJ1-3	.	.	TGTGCCAGTGGGGGGGCAGGGTTCTCTGGAAACACCATATATTTT	CASGGAGFSGNTIYF
TRBV9	TRBJ2-1	.	.	TGTGCCAGCAGTCGGGGGTATGAGCAGTTCTTC	CASSRGYEQFF
TRBV28	TRBJ2-7	.	.	TGTGCCAGCAGTTTTAAGGGATCATACGAGCAGTACTTC	CASSFKGSYEQYF
TRBV28	TRBJ2-7	.	.	.	CASSSSITSGRNEQYF
TRBV29-1	TRBJ1-1	TRBD1	once	TGCAGCGTGGTGGGACAGGCTGGGACTGAAGCTTTCTTT	CSVVGQAGTEAFF
TRBV6-5	TRBJ2-3	TRBD1	.	TGTGCCAGCAGATGGACAGGTTCCCTCACAGATACGCAGTATTTT	CASRWTGSLTDTQYF
TRBV5-1	TRBJ1-3	TRBD1	few	TGCGCCAGCAGCCCGAGGACAGGAACCTTATATTTT	CASSPRTGTLYF
TRBV28	TRBJ1-1	.	.	TGTGCCAGCAGCTTACAGGGAATTATAGCTTTCTTT	CASSLQGIIAFF
TRBV5-1	TRBJ2-7	.	.	TGCGCCAGCAGCTTGGCCCCGACGGGCCCAGTCTACGAGCAGTACTTC	CASSLAPTGPVYEQYF
TRBV6-1	TRBJ2-2	.	.	TGTGCCAGCAGTGATTATAGGATCCCCGGGGAGCTGTTTTTT	CASSDYRIPGELFF
TRBV10-3	TRBJ2-3	TRBD2	.	TGTGCCATCAGTTATCCTAGCGGGAGTACGTTGGCGGATACGCAGTATTTT	CAISYPSGSTLADTQYF
TRBV9	TRBJ2-7	TRBD2	.	TGTGCCAGCAGCGTAGGGACTAGCTACGAGCAGTACTTC	CASSVGTSYEQYF
TRBV2	TRBJ2-1	.	few	TGTGCCAGGGGCCTTTACAATGAGCAGTTCTTC	CARGLYNEQFF
TRBV5-1	TRBJ2-7	.	.	TGCGCCAGCAGCTTGGACCCGGGTCCTTCCTACGAGCAGTACTTC	CASSLDPGPSYEQYF
TRBV18	TRBJ2-5	.	.	TGTGCCAGCTCACAACGCGAAGAGACCCAGTACTTC	CASSQREETQYF
TRBV18	TRBJ1-4	.	.	TGTGCCAGCTCACCAGGGGTTAATGAAAAACTGTTTTTT	CASSPGVNEKLFF
TRBV10-1	TRBJ2-1	TRBD2	.	TGCGCCAGCAGTTCACGATACGGCGGGAGGAGTGAGCAGTTCTTC	CASSSRYGGRSEQFF
TRBV30	TRBJ2-1	.	once	TGTGCCTGGAGTGGGGCGGCCTACAATGAGCAGTTCTTC	CAWSGAAYNEQFF
TRBV5-4	TRBJ1-1	.	once	TGTGCCAGCAGCTTGGACACTGAAGCTTTCTTT	CASSLDTEAFF
TRBV5-5	TRBJ2-7	TRBD1	.	TGTGCCAGCAGCCCCGGACAGGGGGCGACCGAGCAGTACTTC	CASSPGQGATEQYF
TRBV7-3	TRBJ2-7	TRBD2	.	TGTGCCAGCAACTCGGGAGGGCCCTGCGAGCAGTACTTC	CASNSGGPCEQYF
TRBV5-4	TRBJ2-1	.	.	TGTGCCAGCCGCCAAGGAGCGGGTGAGCAGTTCTTC	CASRQGAGEQFF
TRBV21-1	TRBJ2-7	.	.	TGTGCCAGCAGCAAAGTGTTGGGGGTCCTCAAGGACGAGCAGTACTTC	CASSKVLGVLKDEQYF
TRBV19	TRBJ1-1	.	once	TGTGCCAGTACCTCCCTCTGGGAGAACACTGAAGCTTTCTTT	CASTSLWENTEAFF
TRBV7-9	TRBJ2-3	.	.	TGTGCCCCAAGCTTAGTAGGGGGGACAGACGGTCCAGATACGCAGTATTTT	CAPSLVGGTDGPDTQYF
TRBV13	TRBJ1-1	.	.	TGTGCCAGCAGCTACGACCAGTGGACTGAAGCTTTCTTT	CASSYDQWTEAFF
TRBV6-1	TRBJ1-5	.	.	TGTGCCAGCAGTGATGAGAAGAGGAGGGGTATTAATCAGCCCCAGCATTTT	CASSDEKRRGINQPQHF
TRBV28	TRBJ1-5	TRBD1	.	TGTGCCAGCAGCTTTCGGGGACAGTTAAGCAATCAGCCCCAGCATTTT	CASSFRGQLSNQPQHF
TRBV2	TRBJ1-3	.	.	TGTGCCAGCAGTTGGGACACACCAGGAAACACCATATATTTT	CASSWDTPGNTIYF
TRBV2	TRBJ2-3	.	.	TGTGCCAGCAGGCTAGGGACCTTTCTAGATACGCAGTATTTT	CASRLGTFLDTQYF
TRBV29-1	TRBJ1-2	TRBD1	.	TGCAGCGTTCAGACAGGGGCGTACTCTAACTATGGCTACACCTTC	CSVQTGAYSNYGYTF
TRBV7-9	TRBJ2-1	TRBD2	.	TGTGCCAGCAGCACCGGGACTAGCTCCTACAATGAGCAGTTCTTC	CASSTGTSSYNEQFF
TRBV19	TRBJ2-1	TRBD2	.	TGTGCCAGTAGTAGGAGGGCTAGCGGGAGCAATGAGCAGTTCTTC	CASSRRASGSNEQFF
TRBV11-3	TRBJ2-7	TRBD1	.	TGTGCCAGCAGCTTAGTGAGCAGGGGGTTGGAGAACGAGCAGTACTTC	CASSLVSRGLENEQYF
TRBV11-2	TRBJ2-1	TRBD2	.	TGTGCCAGCAGCGCGCCTTCAGCGGGACCCCAGACCTACAATGAGCAGTTCTTC	CASSAPSAGPQTYNEQFF